Sequencing of this TCR beta chain was carried out in a study of blood T cell repertoires in COVID-19 (dated by TCRdb to 2018 to 2021). Background on the whole study: Samples from collaborators originated in the United States, Italy and Spain and spanned both the acute and convalescent phases of COVID-19. The prospective study material was composed of cDNA or gDNA derived from T cells, B-cell-depleted T cells, or PBMCs. Deeply sampled blood TCRbeta repertoires from subjects exposed to, actively infected with, or recovered from COVID-19 were included in the dataset. A freely available public database, intended as a resource for researchers studying the immune response to SARS-CoV-2, is where the repertoires were released. The samples were drawn from the first 160 participants of the ongoing ImmuneRACE study and from about 1,200 subjects provided by 6 global collaborators. The sample metadata nearly always contained a de-identified subject ID, COVID-19 status, age in years and sex. Where available, HLA class I and class II types were taken from metadata supplied by the sample provider and were not determined by assay-based typing.

Notes on this clone: Its antigen specificity is not known. No much larger clone is present one base from it, and per-base qualities are unavailable.

TCRbeta CDR3 regions were amplified from genomic DNA by means of the immunoSEQ Assay, a bias-controlled multiplex PCR. From the authors' description of their analysis: The number of nucleated cells in each sample was estimated by amplification of reference gene primers within the assay. To quantify the absolute abundance of each unique TCRbeta CDR3 rearrangement, sequence reads were collapsed and filtered. For each sample, productive Simpson clonality was calculated as the square root of Simpson's diversity index over productive rearrangements. TCRdb stores this immuneACCESS table with in-frame sequences only. Part of the clones is absent; in the studies checked, under half of the shortfall reflects unresolved V genes, and no reason is known for the rest. The V and J calls and clone size are taken from that table; D and trimming were inferred from the DNA. The table for this sample lists roughly 400,000 clones; 85% to 90% of them were counted only once. Around 1.1% of the sample is taken by the ten largest.

Overall study outcomes, separate from this receptor: The amount of clinical and demographic metadata varied by source and participant and was provided uncurated.

Enrolling through a virtual design, the prospective study's participants ranged in age from roughly 18 to 95 years and lived across 24 United States geographic areas. To assign participants to cohorts, the prospective study relied on clinical history that participants themselves reported in a screening survey and a study questionnaire. Recovered participants in ImmuneRACE Cohort 3 were defined as having two consecutive negative NP/OP PCR tests, clearance from a healthcare professional, or resolution of symptoms. Mobile phlebotomists in the prospective study collected whole blood, serum and a nasopharyngeal or oropharyngeal swab from every participant. Prospective study participants could optionally give additional blood draws and questionnaires over an approximately two-month period. Blood samples from the prospective study were shipped frozen or at room temperature prior to DNA extraction. The sequencing input was PBMCs or T cells enriched from blood (not recorded which). The sequence came from a man aged 25 to 45 who had recovered from COVID-19.

The CDR3 protein: CASSRTEATKEKLFF. At the DNA level, the sequence is TGTGCCAGCTCACGTACTGAGGCGACGAAGGAAAAACTGTTTTTT. The chain was built from TRBV18 and TRBJ1-4; too little of a D gene remains to name it. The junction carries 17 bases between V and J, which are trimmed by 4 bases and 8 bases respectively. CDR1 and CDR2, looked up from the germline V gene, are KGHSH and LQKENI. From its cysteine to its phenylalanine, the CDR3 spans 15 amino acids. Left in the record is the CDR3 DNA by itself, 45 bases read in frame from the first base.